This T cell receptor beta chain was recovered during a study of metastatic and nonmetastatic thyroid tumors (dated by TCRdb to the early 2020s). General notes on the study: Repertoires were compared across peripheral blood and tumor or nodule tissue samples from malignant and benign thyroid patients. What the research found in general, with its limitations: In both blood and tumor samples, TCR beta diversity was reported to be significantly higher in malignant tumors than in benign nodules.

No patient had received any treatment before thyroid surgery. Patient clinical samples collected from 2012 to 2018 were retrospectively analysed using T-cell receptor beta sequencing. The library was produced with PCR. These reads were obtained on an Illumina HiSeq 4000. High-throughput sequencing was used to profile the TCR beta-chain CDR3 region of every patient. The authors' analysis ran thus. Drawing on CDR3 differences between clinicopathological groups, the researchers built a classifier meant to tell apart patients with distant-metastatic papillary thyroid cancer. Repertoire diversity was assessed with the Shannon index, and tumor-blood repertoire similarity with the Morisita-Horn index. Starting from the raw public reads, TCRdb applied fastp trimming at Q25, assembled clones with MiXCR and retained in-frame beta chains. In this record, the V and J calls reflect TCRdb's handling and not the investigators' own analysis. Here the sample has 15,000 to 20,000 clones; 25% occur a single time. Together, the top ten hold about 10% of the sample.

This clone was counted only a few times. What this receptor recognizes is not known. The sample holds no much larger clone one base away, and base qualities are not on file. Compared with germline, V lacks 9 bases and J lacks 7 bases; bases without a gene match: 8. The CDR3 contains 13 residues, cysteine and phenylalanine counted. The retained sequence is limited to the CDR3, 39 bases, with the frame set at the first base. CDR1 and CDR2 are drawn from the germline V gene: KGHDR, SFDVKD. The TCR comes from a female donor with papillary thyroid cancer or a benign thyroid nodule (not recorded which). Some clones in this sample may be carry-over from other donors' samples. The rearrangement joined TRBV24-1 to TRBJ1-5; 7 middle bases align to TRBD1. Source material: adjacent normal tissue. The CDR3 protein: CATETGAGQPQHF. Read as DNA, the sequence is TGTGCCACCGAAACAGGGGCAGGGCAGCCCCAGCATTTT.